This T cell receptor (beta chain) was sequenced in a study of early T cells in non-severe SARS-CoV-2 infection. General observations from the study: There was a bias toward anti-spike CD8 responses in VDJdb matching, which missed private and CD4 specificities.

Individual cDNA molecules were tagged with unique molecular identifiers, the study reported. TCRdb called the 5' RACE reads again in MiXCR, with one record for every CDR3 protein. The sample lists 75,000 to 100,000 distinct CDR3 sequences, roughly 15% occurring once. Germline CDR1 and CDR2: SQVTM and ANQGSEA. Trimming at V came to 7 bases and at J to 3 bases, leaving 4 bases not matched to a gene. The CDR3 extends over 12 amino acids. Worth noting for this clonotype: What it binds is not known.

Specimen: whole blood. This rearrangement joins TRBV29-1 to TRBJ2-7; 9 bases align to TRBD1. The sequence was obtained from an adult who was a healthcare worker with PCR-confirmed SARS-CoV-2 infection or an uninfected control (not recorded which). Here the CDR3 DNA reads TGCAGCGCTGGGACAGGGAGCTACGAGCAGTACTTC. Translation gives CSAGTGSYEQYF.